Presented here are 19 T cell receptor beta chains from one specimen sequenced in a study of shared clonotypes between healthy human individuals. Sequencing used immunoSEQ multiplex PCR; TCRdb keeps in-frame clones, though not all of them. The sample lists about 2.4 million clones; roughly nine tenths were seen once. Sequencing was carried out using naive CD4+ T cells sorted from blood. Subset noted: CD45RA+ positively selected. The source is a young man in good health.

This chain connects TRBV2 to TRBJ2-7, with D tentatively TRBD1 (6 bases). Trimming removed 8 bases from V and 3 bases from J, with 17 bases in between. CDR3 length: 14 amino acids. Germline CDR1 is SNHLY and CDR2 is FYNNEI. CDR3 coding DNA: TGTGCCAGCCGAGGGCAAATAGGGGGCTACGAGCAGTACTTC. Protein sequence: CASRGQIGGYEQYF.

The chain couples TRBV19 to TRBJ1-5; D ambiguous. Trimming shortened V by 0 bases and J by 5 bases, and 11 bases separated the two germline ends. Germline V gives CDR1 LNHDA, CDR2 SQIVND (reference sequence). The CDR3 totals 15 residues. In nucleotides, the CDR3 is TGTGCCAGTAGTATAGAAGGAGCCGGGGATCAGCCCCAGCATTTT. Translating gives CASSIEGAGDQPQHF.

The gene calls are TRBV28 and TRBJ1-2; D remains ambiguous. Germline V gene lookup returns CDR1 MDHEN and CDR2 SYDVKM. The CDR3 contains 11 residues. V was trimmed by 4 bases and J by 8 bases, leaving 8 bases between them. CDR3 region: CASSSLRGYTF. CDR3 DNA: TGTGCCAGCAGTTCCCTAAGGGGCTACACCTTC.

The chain couples TRBV5-1 to TRBJ1-2; TRBD1 agrees at 7 bases. J lost 1 base, V lost 4 bases, and 10 bases had no gene match. This CDR3 has 16 residues. Per germline, CDR1 SGHRS and CDR2 YFSETQ. DNA of the CDR3: TGCGCCAGCAGCGTGGATGCAGCAGGGGGTAACTATGGCTACACCTTC. Its protein is CASSVDAAGGNYGYTF.

V is TRBV6-1 and J is TRBJ2-7, with D maybe TRBD2 (5 bases). The V end lost 7 bases, the J end lost 5 bases, and 9 bases lay between the germline ends. This CDR3 is 11 amino acids long. The germline V gene has CDR1 MNHNS and CDR2 SASEGT. Here the CDR3 reads CASTGSDEQYF. The CDR3 DNA is TGTGCCAGCACTGGTAGCGACGAGCAGTACTTC.

The CDR3 DNA follows: TGTGCCAGCAGTTTACAGTTTACGAGGTCACCCCTCCACTTT. This translates into CASSLQFTRSPLHF. The chain recombines TRBV27 with TRBJ1-6; D is unresolved. V lost 2 bases and J 10 bases, leaving 12 bases between the germline ends. This CDR3 contains 14 residues. Germline CDR1 reads MNHEY; CDR2 reads SMNVEV (reference sequence).

The chain combines TRBV19 with TRBJ2-4, with D perhaps TRBD1 (6 bases). V lost 6 bases and J lost 5, with 14 bases in between. The CDR3 is made up of 14 amino acids. CDR1 LNHDA and CDR2 SQIVND come from the germline V gene (reference sequence). The CDR3 sequence: CASRNRVMENIQYF. In DNA, the CDR3 is TGTGCCAGTAGGAACAGGGTGATGGAAAACATTCAGTACTTC. Together with reference TRBV19 and TRBJ2-4, the CDR3 gives the full variable domain: DGGITQSPKYLFRKEGQNVTLSCEQNLNHDAMYWYRQDPGQGLRLIYYSQIVNDFQKGDIAEGYSVSREKKESFPLTVTSAQKNPTAFYLCASRNRVMENIQYFGAGTRLSVL.

J is TRBJ2-3 and V is TRBV10-3, with no clear D. This CDR3 is 13 amino acids long. Germline V lookup: CDR1 ENHRY, CDR2 SYGVKD. The ends were cut back, 4 bases at V and 6 bases at J, with 11 bases in the middle. The DNA of the CDR3 is TGTGCCATCAGTGGGGCCGCCGTGGATACGCAGTATTTT. Translation gives CAISGAAVDTQYF.

The V call is TRBV7-8, the J call TRBJ1-5, with 8 bases fitting TRBD1. V trimming: 4 bases; J trimming: 6 bases; junction bases outside the gene matches: 17. The germline V gene has CDR1 SGHVS and CDR2 FQNEAQ. The CDR3 sequence is 18 residues long. As DNA, the CDR3 is TGTGCCAGCAGCTCCCAAGTCTCAACAGGGGGTATTGGTCAGCCCCAGCATTTT. Its protein is CASSSQVSTGGIGQPQHF.

J is TRBJ2-7 and V is TRBV19; TRBD1 or TRBD2 may be the D gene (5 bases each). V dropped 5 bases and J dropped 2 bases, with 13 bases sitting between them. CDR3 size: 14 residues. Germline CDR1 is LNHDA and CDR2 is SQIVND (reference sequence). The CDR3: CASSSGTATYEQYF. As DNA, the CDR3 is TGTGCCAGTAGTTCCGGGACGGCCACCTACGAGCAGTACTTC.

The chain is built from TRBV5-6 and TRBJ1-3, with 9 nucleotides matching TRBD1. The V segment lost 6 bases and the J segment 6 bases; nucleotides outside the gene matches: 4. Germline CDR1 is SGHDT and CDR2 is YYEEEE. The CDR3 consists of 13 residues. CDR3 DNA: TGTGCCAGCACCGGGACAGGGCAAAACACCATATATTTT. Amino acids: CASTGTGQNTIYF. Complete variable domain (other parts from reference TRBV5-6 and TRBJ1-3): DAGVTQSPTHLIKTRGQQVTLRCSPKSGHDTVSWYQQALGQGPQFIFQYYEEEERQRGNFPDRFSGHQFPNYSSELNVNALLLGDSALYLCASTGTGQNTIYFGEGSWLTVV.

CDR3 in amino acids: CASSLGTGVADTQYF. The CDR3 DNA is TGCGCCAGCAGCTTGGGGACAGGGGTTGCAGATACGCAGTATTTT. J is TRBJ2-3 and V is TRBV5-1, with TRBD1 matching over 9 bases. With V trimmed by 0 bases and J by 4 bases, 3 bases remained unmatched. Germline lookup yields CDR1 SGHRS and CDR2 YFSETQ. The CDR3 has 15 residues.

This rearrangement joins TRBV7-2 to TRBJ2-7, with 8 bases identical to TRBD1. V was clipped by 1 base and J by 6 bases; unmatched bases: 8. The CDR3 runs 15 residues. Germline V gene sequence: CDR1 SGHTA, CDR2 FQGNSA. The CDR3 spells CASSLVFRGQSEQYF. The CDR3 region has the DNA TGTGCCAGCAGCTTAGTCTTCAGGGGGCAGAGCGAGCAGTACTTC.

As for this clone: Other DNA sequences of this sample code for an identical CDR3. CDR3 residues: CAWRINYGYTF. The CDR3 DNA reads TGTGCCTGGAGGATCAATTATGGCTACACCTTC. The rearrangement uses TRBV30 and TRBJ1-2; D gene ambiguous. V was shortened by 3 bases and J by 5 bases, with 7 bases between the two germline ends. The CDR3 runs to 11 residues. Germline V gene sequence: CDR1 GTSNPN, CDR2 SVGIG (reference sequence).

The chain uses TRBV5-1 and TRBJ2-5; 12 nucleotides line up with TRBD2. From germline, CDR1 is SGHRS and CDR2 YFSETQ. V shed 6 bases, J shed 3 bases, and the junction held 9 bases outside the gene matches. This CDR3 contains 16 residues. The CDR3 nucleotides are TGCGCCAGCACCAGGGCTAGCGGGAGGGACAAAGAGACCCAGTACTTC. It translates to CASTRASGRDKETQYF.

The chain couples TRBV5-1 to TRBJ2-5; unclear D gene. The CDR3 is 14 residues long. Trimming pared 1 base from V and 4 bases from J, leaving 11 bases between. Per the germline V gene, CDR1 is SGHRS and CDR2 is YFSETQ. Here the CDR3 reads CASSLWATRETQYF. In DNA, the CDR3 is TGCGCCAGCAGCTTGTGGGCTACCCGAGAGACCCAGTACTTC.

Turning to this clone: Other nucleotide sequences from this sample produce the same CDR3. The CDR3 spells CAWTRGLGTDTQYF. CDR3 coding DNA: TGTGCCTGGACCCGGGGGTTAGGGACAGATACGCAGTATTTT. V is TRBV30 and J is TRBJ2-3, with a weak D call TRBD2 (6 bases). Trimming cost V 4 bases and J 3 bases, with 14 bases left between them. The CDR3 is 14 amino acids. CDR1 GTSNPN and CDR2 SVGIG come from the germline V gene (reference sequence). Drawing the rest from reference TRBV30 and TRBJ2-3, the complete variable domain is SQTIHQWPATLVQPVGSPLSLECTVEGTSNPNLYWYRQAAGRGLQLLFYSVGIGQISSEVPQNLSASRPQDRQFILSSKKLLLSDSGFYLCAWTRGLGTDTQYFGPGTRLTVL.

The J gene is TRBJ1-5, the V gene TRBV9, with TRBD1 matching 7 bases. The germline V gene encodes CDR1 SGDLS and CDR2 YYNGEE. The V gene end was trimmed by 4 bases and the J gene end by 3 bases; junction bases not matched to a gene: 7. The CDR3 runs 15 residues. CDR3 DNA sequence: TGTGCCAGCAGCACTTCCGGGACAGCCAATCAGCCCCAGCATTTT. Translation: CASSTSGTANQPQHF.

The chain recombines TRBV9 with TRBJ1-5; TRBD1 agrees at 10 bases. The CDR3 sequence is 15 residues long. V dropped 3 bases and J dropped 2; count of bases not matched to a gene: 2. Germline assignment: CDR1 SGDLS and CDR2 YYNGEE. The CDR3 region is CASSGQGAGNQPQHF. The CDR3 coding sequence is TGTGCCAGCAGCGGACAGGGGGCTGGCAATCAGCCCCAGCATTTT.